This TCR beta chain was captured in a study of blood T cell repertoires in COVID-19. Germline V gives CDR1 SGHRS, CDR2 YFSETQ. The V gene lost 0 bases and the J gene lost 3 bases, with 9 bases spanning the gap. The CDR3 contains 14 residues. Only in-frame clones appear in the TCRdb table, and some are missing; sequencing was by immunoSEQ multiplex PCR. The sample includes 37,000 or so clones, 85% to 90% of them seen just once. The clonotype originates from a man between 65 and 79 years old with acute or convalescent COVID-19. Material: peripheral blood. The chain couples TRBV5-1 to TRBJ1-2; D remains ambiguous. The CDR3 protein is CASSLDGADYGYTF. As DNA, the CDR3 is TGCGCCAGCAGCTTGGACGGTGCTGACTATGGCTACACCTTC.